The present T cell receptor beta chain was sequenced within a study of blood T cell repertoires in COVID-19. The overall study: The United States, Italy and Spain supplied acute and convalescent COVID-19 samples. In each case, the material was cDNA or gDNA derived from T cells, B-cell-depleted T cells, or PBMCs.

Original handling: How many nucleated cells were present was estimated from reference gene primer amplification. Generated by immunoSEQ multiplex PCR, the TCRdb table keeps only in-frame clones and is missing some. The V and J calls and the clone size are those of that table, but D and trimming were determined from the DNA. The repertoire has tens of thousands of clones, nearly 90% of them found once; the top ten carry approximately 5%. Trimming shortened V by 5 bases and J by 0 bases, and 10 bases separated the two germline ends. The CDR3 covers 14 residues. Germline CDR1 and CDR2: SGDLS and YYNGEE.

The receptor comes from a woman aged 45-65 years with active COVID-19. The V gene is TRBV9, the J gene TRBJ2-3; D is ambiguous. Material for sequencing was peripheral blood. The CDR3 spells CASSRLASTDTQYF. Here the CDR3 DNA reads TGTGCCAGCAGTCGACTCGCCAGCACAGATACGCAGTATTTT.